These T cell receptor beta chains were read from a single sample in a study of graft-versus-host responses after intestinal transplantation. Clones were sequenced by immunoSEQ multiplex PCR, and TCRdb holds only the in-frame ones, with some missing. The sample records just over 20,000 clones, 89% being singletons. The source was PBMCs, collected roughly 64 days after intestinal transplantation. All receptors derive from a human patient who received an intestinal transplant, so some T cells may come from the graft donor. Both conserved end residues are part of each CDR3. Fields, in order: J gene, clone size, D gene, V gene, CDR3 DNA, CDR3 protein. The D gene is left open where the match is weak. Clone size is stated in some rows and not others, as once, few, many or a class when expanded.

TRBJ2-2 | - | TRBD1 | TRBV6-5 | TGTGCCAGCAGTTACAGGGGACAGGGTCTGTTTTTT | CASSYRGQGLFF
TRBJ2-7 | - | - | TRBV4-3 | TGCGCCAGCAGCCAAGATCGGATCGAGCAGTACTTC | CASSQDRIEQYF
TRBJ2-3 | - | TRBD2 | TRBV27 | TGTGCCAGCAGTTTCACTCCCGGGGGGGATACGCAGTATTTT | CASSFTPGGDTQYF
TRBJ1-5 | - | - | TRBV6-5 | TGTGCCAGCAGCCCGGATTACAATCAGCCCCAGCATTTT | CASSPDYNQPQHF
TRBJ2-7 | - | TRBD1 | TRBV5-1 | TGCGCCAGCAGCTTAATCGGGTGGGACAGGGGGTACGAGCAGTACTTC | CASSLIGWDRGYEQYF
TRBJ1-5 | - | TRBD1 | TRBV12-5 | TGTGCTAGTGGTTCCGACTGGGACAGCTATCAGCCCCAGCATTTT | CASGSDWDSYQPQHF
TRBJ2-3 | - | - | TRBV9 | TGTGCCAGCAGCGTAGGTGAAGCGACAGATACGCAGTATTTT | CASSVGEATDTQYF
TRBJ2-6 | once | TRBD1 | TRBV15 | TGTGCCACCAGCATTCCCGGGACAGCCCTCTCTGGGGCCAACGTCCTGACTTTC | CATSIPGTALSGANVLTF
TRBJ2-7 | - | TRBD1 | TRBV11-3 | TGTGCCAGCAGGATAAGGGGAACAGGGGACGAGCAGTACTTC | CASRIRGTGDEQYF
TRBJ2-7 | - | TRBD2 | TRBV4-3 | TGCGCCAGCAGCCAAGATCTAGCGGGGATCTCCTACGAGCAGTACTTC | CASSQDLAGISYEQYF
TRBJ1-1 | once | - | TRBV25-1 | TGTGCCAGCAGTGACAAAAACACTGAAGCTTTCTTT | CASSDKNTEAFF
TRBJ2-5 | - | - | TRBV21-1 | TGTGCCAGCAGGGAGTGGGTCCAAGAGACCCAGTACTTC | CASREWVQETQYF
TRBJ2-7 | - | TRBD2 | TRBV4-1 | TGCGCCAGCAGCCAAGCCCTGCTAGCGGGTTCCTCCTACGAGCAGTACTTC | CASSQALLAGSSYEQYF
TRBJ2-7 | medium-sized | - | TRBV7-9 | TGTGCCAGCAGTTATACTCACAGCTCCTACGAGCAGTACTTC | CASSYTHSSYEQYF
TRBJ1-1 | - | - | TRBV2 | TGTGCCAGCAGTGACCGGGTTCGAGCTTTCTTT | CASSDRVRAFF
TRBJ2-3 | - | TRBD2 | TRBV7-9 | TGTGCCAGCAGCGGGGGGGAGGACACTAGAAATCCCACAGATACGCAGTATTTT | CASSGGEDTRNPTDTQYF
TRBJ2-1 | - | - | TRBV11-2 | TGTGCCAGCAGCTCAAGACCCCGGGGGGCTCTGAGCTCCTACAATGAGCAGTTCTTC | CASSSRPRGALSSYNEQFF
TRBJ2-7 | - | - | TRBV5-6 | TGTGCCAGCAGCTTGGGGGTCCACGAGCAGTACTTC | CASSLGVHEQYF
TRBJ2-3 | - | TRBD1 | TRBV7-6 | TGTGCCAGCAGCTCCAGACAGGGAGCGGAAGGGGATACGCAGTATTTT | CASSSRQGAEGDTQYF
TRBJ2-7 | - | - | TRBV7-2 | TGTGCCAGCAGCTTAGGCACGGAGAGCGTCTACGAGCAGTACTTC | CASSLGTESVYEQYF
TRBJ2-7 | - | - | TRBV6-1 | TGTGCCAGCAGTGAAGAGAGGGTCAGCAGCGAGCAGTACTTC | CASSEERVSSEQYF
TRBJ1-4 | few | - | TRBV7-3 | TGTGCCAGCAGCCTCCTGGGGTTGGGGCCGGCTAATGAAAAACTGTTTTTT | CASSLLGLGPANEKLFF
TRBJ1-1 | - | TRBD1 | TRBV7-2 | TGTGCCAGCAGCCCAACAGGGGTGGTAGACACTGAAGCTTTCTTT | CASSPTGVVDTEAFF
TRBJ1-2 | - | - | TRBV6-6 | TGTGCCAGCAGTTCCTTTCAAACTGGCTACACCTTC | CASSSFQTGYTF
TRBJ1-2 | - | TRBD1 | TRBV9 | TGTGCCAGCAGCGTAGATCATTTGGGGACAGGGGTAGGGTATGGCTACACCTTC | CASSVDHLGTGVGYGYTF
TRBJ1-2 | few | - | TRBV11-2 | TGTGCCAGCAGCTCCGGGACCCTTAACTATGGCTACACCTTC | CASSSGTLNYGYTF
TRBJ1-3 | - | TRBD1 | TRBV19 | TGTGCCAGTAGTCGACAGGGCATCTCTGGAAACACCATATATTTT | CASSRQGISGNTIYF
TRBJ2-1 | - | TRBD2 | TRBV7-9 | TGTGCCAGCAGCTTCCGGACTAGCGGGGACAATGAGCAGTTCTTC | CASSFRTSGDNEQFF
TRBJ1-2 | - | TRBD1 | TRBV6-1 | TGTGCCAGCAGCCTGAATATTGGCCAGGGGGGCGGCTACACCTTC | CASSLNIGQGGGYTF
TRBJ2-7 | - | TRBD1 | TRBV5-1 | TGCGCCAGCAGCAACCGGGACAGAGCCTACGAGCAGTACTTC | CASSNRDRAYEQYF
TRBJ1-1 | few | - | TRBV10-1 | TGCGCCAGCAGTGAGTCAATAGGGTCGGAGGCTTTCTTT | CASSESIGSEAFF
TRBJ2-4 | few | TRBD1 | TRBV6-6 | TGTGCCAGCAGCCAGACAGGGGGGCAAAACATTCAGTACTTC | CASSQTGGQNIQYF
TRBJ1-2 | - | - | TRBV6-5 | TGTGCCAGCAGCAAAAGGACAGATAACTATGGCTACACCTTC | CASSKRTDNYGYTF
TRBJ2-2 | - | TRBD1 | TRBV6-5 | TGTGCCAGCAGTTACAGGGACAGGGACGGGGAGCTGTTTTTT | CASSYRDRDGELFF
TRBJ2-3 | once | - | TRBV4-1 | TGCGCCAGCAGCCAATTGGAGGCGTTTAAGGATACGCAGTATTTT | CASSQLEAFKDTQYF
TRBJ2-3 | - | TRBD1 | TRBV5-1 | TGCGCCAGCAGCATCTTACAGGGGCGGACAGATACGCAGTATTTT | CASSILQGRTDTQYF
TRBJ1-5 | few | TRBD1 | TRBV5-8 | TGTGCCAGCAGCTTGCTAACAGGGGGCAACAATCAGCCCCAGCATTTT | CASSLLTGGNNQPQHF
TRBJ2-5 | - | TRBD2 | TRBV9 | TGTGCCAGCAGCACCGGGACTAGCGGGGAAGAGACCCAGTACTTC | CASSTGTSGEETQYF
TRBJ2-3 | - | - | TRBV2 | TGTGCCAGCAGGGACCCGAGGGAGTCAGATACGCAGTATTTT | CASRDPRESDTQYF
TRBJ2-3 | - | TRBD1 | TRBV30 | TGTGCCTGGGACCTCTACACCACACAGGGGGTCCTTAGCACAGATACGCAGTATTTT | CAWDLYTTQGVLSTDTQYF
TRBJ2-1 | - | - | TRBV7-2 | TGTGCCAGCAGCCATAGGGGGGGAGAAGTCTACAATGAGCAGTTCTTC | CASSHRGGEVYNEQFF